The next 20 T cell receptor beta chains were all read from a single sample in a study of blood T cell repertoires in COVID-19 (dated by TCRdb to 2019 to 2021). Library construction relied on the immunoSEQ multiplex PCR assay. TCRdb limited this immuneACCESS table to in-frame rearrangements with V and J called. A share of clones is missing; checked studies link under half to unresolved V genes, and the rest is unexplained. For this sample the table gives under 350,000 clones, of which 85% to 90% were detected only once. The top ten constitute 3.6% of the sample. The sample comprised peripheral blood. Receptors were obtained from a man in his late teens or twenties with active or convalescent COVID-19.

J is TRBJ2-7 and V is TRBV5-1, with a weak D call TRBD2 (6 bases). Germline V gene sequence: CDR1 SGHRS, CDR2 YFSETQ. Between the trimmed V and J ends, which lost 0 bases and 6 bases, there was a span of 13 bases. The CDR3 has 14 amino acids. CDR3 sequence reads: CASSLDRRGTEQYF. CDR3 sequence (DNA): TGCGCCAGCAGCTTGGATAGGCGGGGCACCGAGCAGTACTTC.

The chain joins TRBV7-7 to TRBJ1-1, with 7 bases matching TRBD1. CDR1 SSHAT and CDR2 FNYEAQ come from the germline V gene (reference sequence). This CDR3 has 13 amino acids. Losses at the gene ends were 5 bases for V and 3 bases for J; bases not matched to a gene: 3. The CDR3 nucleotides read TGTGCCAGCAGCCTTGACAGGGACACTGAAGCTTTCTTT. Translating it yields CASSLDRDTEAFF.

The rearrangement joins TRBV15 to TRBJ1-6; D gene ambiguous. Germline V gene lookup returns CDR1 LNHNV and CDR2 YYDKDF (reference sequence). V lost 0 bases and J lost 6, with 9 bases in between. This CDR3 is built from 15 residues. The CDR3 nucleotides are TGTGCCACCAGCAGAGATCCAGAAGTTAATTCACCCCTCCACTTT. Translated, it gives CATSRDPEVNSPLHF.

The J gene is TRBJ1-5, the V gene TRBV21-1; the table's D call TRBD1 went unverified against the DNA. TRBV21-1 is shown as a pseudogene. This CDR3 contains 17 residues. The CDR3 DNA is TGTGCCAGCAGCAAAGGCGAAGACAGGGTAACGAATCAGCCCCAGCATTTT. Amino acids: CASSKGEDRVTNQPQHF.

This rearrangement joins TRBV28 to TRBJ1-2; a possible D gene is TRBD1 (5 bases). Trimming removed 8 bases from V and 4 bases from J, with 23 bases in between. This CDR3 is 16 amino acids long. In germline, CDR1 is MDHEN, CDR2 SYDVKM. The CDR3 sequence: CASFQGGPPLLYGYTF. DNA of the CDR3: TGTGCCAGCTTCCAGGGCGGCCCACCGCTCCTCTATGGCTACACCTTC.

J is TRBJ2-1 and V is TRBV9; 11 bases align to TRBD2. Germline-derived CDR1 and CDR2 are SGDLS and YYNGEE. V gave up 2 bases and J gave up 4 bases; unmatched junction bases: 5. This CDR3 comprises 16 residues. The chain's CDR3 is CASSVRLAGTYNEQFF. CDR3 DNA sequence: TGTGCCAGCAGCGTCAGACTAGCGGGAACTTACAATGAGCAGTTCTTC.

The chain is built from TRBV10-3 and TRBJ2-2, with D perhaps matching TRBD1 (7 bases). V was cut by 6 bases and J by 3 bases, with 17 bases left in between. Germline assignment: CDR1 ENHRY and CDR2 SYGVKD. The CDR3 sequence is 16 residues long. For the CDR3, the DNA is TGTGCCATCAGAGACCGACAGGGAGGAGACACCGGGGAGCTGTTTTTT. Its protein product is CAIRDRQGGDTGELFF.

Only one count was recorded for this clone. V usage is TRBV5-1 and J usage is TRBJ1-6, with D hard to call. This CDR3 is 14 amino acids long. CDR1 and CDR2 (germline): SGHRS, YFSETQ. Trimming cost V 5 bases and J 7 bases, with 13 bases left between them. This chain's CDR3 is CASRTTSPNSPLHF. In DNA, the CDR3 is TGCGCCAGCAGGACTACCAGCCCCAATTCACCCCTCCACTTT.

CDR3 in DNA: TGTGCCAGCAGCTTAGGATCCAGATCCCCTAACTATGGCTACACCTTC. Its translation: CASSLGSRSPNYGYTF. This chain joins TRBV13 and TRBJ1-2; no reliable D call. V was clipped by 0 bases and J by 0 bases, with 11 bases between them. CDR1 is PRHDT and CDR2 is FYEKMQ in the germline V gene (reference sequence). The CDR3 totals 16 residues.

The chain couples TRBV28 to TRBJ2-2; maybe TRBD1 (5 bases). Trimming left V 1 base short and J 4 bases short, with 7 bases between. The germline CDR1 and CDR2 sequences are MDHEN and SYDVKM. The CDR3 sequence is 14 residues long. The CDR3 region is CASSLYGATGELFF. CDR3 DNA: TGTGCCAGCAGTTTATATGGGGCCACCGGGGAGCTGTTTTTT.

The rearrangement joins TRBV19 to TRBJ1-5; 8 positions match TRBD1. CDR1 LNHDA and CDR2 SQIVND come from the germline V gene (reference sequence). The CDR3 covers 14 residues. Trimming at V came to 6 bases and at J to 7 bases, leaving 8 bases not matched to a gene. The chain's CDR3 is CASRSTGGGQPQHF. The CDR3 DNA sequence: TGTGCCAGTAGGTCTACAGGGGGAGGACAGCCCCAGCATTTT.

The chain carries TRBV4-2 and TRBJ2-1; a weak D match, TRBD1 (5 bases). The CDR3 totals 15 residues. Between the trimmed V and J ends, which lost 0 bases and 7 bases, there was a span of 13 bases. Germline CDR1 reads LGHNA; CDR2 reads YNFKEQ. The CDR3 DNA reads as TGTGCCAGCAGCCAAGACAGGGCTGGGAAAAATGAGCAGTTCTTC. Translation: CASSQDRAGKNEQFF.

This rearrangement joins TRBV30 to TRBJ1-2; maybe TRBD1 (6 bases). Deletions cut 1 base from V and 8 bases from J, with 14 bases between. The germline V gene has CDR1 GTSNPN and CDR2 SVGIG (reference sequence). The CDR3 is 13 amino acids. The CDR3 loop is CAWSGQAEIGYTF. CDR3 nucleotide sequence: TGTGCCTGGAGTGGACAGGCCGAGATCGGCTACACCTTC.

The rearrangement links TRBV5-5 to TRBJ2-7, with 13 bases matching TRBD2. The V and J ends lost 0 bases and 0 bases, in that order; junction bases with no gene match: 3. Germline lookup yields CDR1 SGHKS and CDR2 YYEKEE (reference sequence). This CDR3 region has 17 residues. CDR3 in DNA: TGTGCCAGCAGCTTGGCTGGACTAGCGGGAGCCTCCTACGAGCAGTACTTC. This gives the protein CASSLAGLAGASYEQYF.

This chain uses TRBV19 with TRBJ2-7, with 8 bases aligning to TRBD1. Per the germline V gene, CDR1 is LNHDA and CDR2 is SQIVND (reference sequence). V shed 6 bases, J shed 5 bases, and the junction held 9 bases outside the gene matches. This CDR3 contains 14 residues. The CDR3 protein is CASSDGQGVHEQYF. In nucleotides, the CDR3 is TGTGCCAGTAGCGACGGACAGGGTGTCCACGAGCAGTACTTC.

The CDR3 region is CASQTGSNEKLFF. The CDR3 region has the DNA TGCGCCAGCCAGACAGGGAGTAATGAAAAACTGTTTTTT. The chain uses TRBV10-2 and TRBJ1-4, with TRBD1 matching over 7 bases. V lost 8 bases to trimming and J lost 4 bases; unmatched junction nucleotides: 4. This CDR3 region has 13 residues. Germline V gene sequence: CDR1 WSHSY, CDR2 SAAADI.

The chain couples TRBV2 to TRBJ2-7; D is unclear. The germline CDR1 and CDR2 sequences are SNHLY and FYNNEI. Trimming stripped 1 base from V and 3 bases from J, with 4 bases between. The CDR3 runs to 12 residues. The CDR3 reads CASSEGGYEQYF. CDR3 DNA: TGTGCCAGCAGTGAAGGAGGCTACGAGCAGTACTTC. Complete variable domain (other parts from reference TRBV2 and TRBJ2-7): EPEVTQTPSHQVTQMGQEVILRCVPISNHLYFYWYRQILGQKVEFLVSFYNNEISEKSEIFDDQFSVERPDGSNFTLKIRSTKLEDSAMYFCASSEGGYEQYFGPGTRLTVT.

CDR3 residues: CASSLAWQTQYF. The CDR3 coding sequence is TGTGCCAGCAGCTTAGCGTGGCAGACCCAGTACTTC. This chain connects TRBV7-9 to TRBJ2-5; D call uncertain. The CDR3 has 12 residues. V was cut by 0 bases and J by 6 bases, with 5 bases left in between. Germline CDR1 and CDR2: SEHNR and FQNEAQ (reference sequence).

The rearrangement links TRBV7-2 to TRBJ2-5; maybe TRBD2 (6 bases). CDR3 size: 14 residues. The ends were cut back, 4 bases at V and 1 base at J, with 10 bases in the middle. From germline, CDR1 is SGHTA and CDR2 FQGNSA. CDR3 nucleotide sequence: TGTGCCAGCAGCTCGGGGACTGTCCAAGAGACCCAGTACTTC. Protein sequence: CASSSGTVQETQYF.

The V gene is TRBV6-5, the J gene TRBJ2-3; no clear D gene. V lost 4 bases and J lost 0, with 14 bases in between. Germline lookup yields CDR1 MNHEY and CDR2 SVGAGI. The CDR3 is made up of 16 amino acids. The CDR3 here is CASSLSSPASTDTQYF. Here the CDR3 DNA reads TGTGCCAGCAGTTTAAGCTCCCCTGCTAGCACAGATACGCAGTATTTT.